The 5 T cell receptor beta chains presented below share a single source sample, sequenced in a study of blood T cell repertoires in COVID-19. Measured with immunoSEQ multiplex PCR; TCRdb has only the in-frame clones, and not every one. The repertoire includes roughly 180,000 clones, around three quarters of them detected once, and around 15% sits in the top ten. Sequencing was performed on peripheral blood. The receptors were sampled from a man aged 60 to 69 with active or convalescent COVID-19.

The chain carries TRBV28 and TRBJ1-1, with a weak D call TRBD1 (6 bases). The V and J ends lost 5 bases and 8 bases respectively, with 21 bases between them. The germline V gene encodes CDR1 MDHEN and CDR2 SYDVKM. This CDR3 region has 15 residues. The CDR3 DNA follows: TGTGCCAGCAGTCCAGCAACAGGGCCCGGGGCCGAAGCTTTCTTT. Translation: CASSPATGPGAEAFF. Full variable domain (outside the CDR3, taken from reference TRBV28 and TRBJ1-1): DVKVTQSSRYLVKRTGEKVFLECVQDMDHENMFWYRQDPGLGLRLIYFSYDVKMKEKGDIPEGYSVSREKKERFSLILESASTNQTSMYLCASSPATGPGAEAFFGQGTRLTVV.

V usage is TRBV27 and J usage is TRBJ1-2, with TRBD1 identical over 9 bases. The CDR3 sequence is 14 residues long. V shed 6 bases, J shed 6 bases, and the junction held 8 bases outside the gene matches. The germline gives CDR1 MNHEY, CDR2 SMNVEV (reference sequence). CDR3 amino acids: CASRHRGLRDGYTF. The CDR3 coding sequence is TGTGCCAGCAGACACAGGGGGCTTAGGGATGGCTACACCTTC.

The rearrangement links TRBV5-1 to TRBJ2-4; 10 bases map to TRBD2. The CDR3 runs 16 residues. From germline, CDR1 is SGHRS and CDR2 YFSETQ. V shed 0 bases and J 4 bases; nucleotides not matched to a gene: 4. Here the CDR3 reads CASSLVASGGKNIQYF. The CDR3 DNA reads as TGCGCCAGCAGCTTGGTGGCTAGCGGGGGTAAAAACATTCAGTACTTC.

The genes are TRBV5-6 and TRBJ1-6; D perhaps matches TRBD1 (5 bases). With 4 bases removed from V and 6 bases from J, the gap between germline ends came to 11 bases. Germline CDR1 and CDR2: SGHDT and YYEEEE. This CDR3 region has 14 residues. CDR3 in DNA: TGTGCCAGCAGCAGTTTGCAGGGTAATTCACCCCTCCACTTT. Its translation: CASSSLQGNSPLHF.

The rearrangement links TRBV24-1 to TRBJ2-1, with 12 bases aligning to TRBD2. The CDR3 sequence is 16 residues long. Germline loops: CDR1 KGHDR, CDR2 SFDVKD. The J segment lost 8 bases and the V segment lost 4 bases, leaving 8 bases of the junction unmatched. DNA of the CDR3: TGTGCCACCAGTGACCCGGGACTAGCGGGCAGAGATGAGCAGTTCTTC. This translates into CATSDPGLAGRDEQFF.